These 19 T cell receptor beta chains came from one sample sequenced in a study of Tregs in tolerant kidney transplant recipients. Generated by immunoSEQ multiplex PCR, the TCRdb table keeps only in-frame clones and is missing some. The specimen's table records roughly 30,000 clones. Sequences were derived from CD8+ T cells from blood, sampled before the transplant. Source of these receptors: a human donor who received a combined kidney and bone marrow transplant.

As regards this clone: The read ends 3 residues shy of where the CDR3 ends; the end is completed using the germline J gene. The V call is TRBV7-3, the J call TRBJ2-1, with a tentative D call TRBD2 (6 bases). Per germline, CDR1 SGHTA and CDR2 FQGTGA. The CDR3 totals 15 residues. Trimming left V 5 bases short and J 8 bases short, with 19 bases between. CDR3 region: CASSRSGGNMDEQFF. The CDR3 bases that were read are TGTGCCAGCAGCCGCTCGGGCGGGAATATGGATGAG.

To note about this clone: The CDR3 goes on 3 residues after the read ends, and that part is filled in from the germline J gene. The V gene is TRBV13, the J gene TRBJ2-7; D not certain. This CDR3 has 13 residues. Germline assignment: CDR1 PRHDT and CDR2 FYEKMQ (reference sequence). Deletions cut 3 bases from V and 6 bases from J, with 12 bases between. The CDR3 DNA, read in part, is TGTGCCAGCAGCTTCTCCTTAACCGGCGAG. It translates to CASSFSLTGE. The CDR3 as a whole reads CASSFSLTGEQYF.

With regard to this clone: The CDR3 end is not reached by the read, which stops 3 residues before it; the germline J gene fills it in. This chain joins TRBV19 and TRBJ2-2, with 8 bases lining up with TRBD1. Germline assignment: CDR1 LNHDA and CDR2 SQIVND (reference sequence). The CDR3 runs 13 residues. V trimming: 10 bases; J trimming: 0 bases; junction bases outside the gene matches: 1. CDR3 DNA, as far as it was read: TGTGCCACGACAGGGGCGAACACCGGGGAG. The encoded protein is CATTGANTGE. The entire CDR3 reads CATTGANTGELFF.

Details on this clone: Read sequence stops 3 residues before the CDR3 end, and the germline J gene provides the missing end. The chain carries TRBV13 and TRBJ2-3, with TRBD1 identical over 11 bases. With 5 bases clipped from V and 4 bases from J, the junction kept 8 bases outside the gene matches. Germline assignment: CDR1 PRHDT and CDR2 FYEKMQ (reference sequence). This CDR3 is 16 amino acids long. This CDR3 reads CASSERDRGFSDTQYF. Incomplete CDR3 DNA: TGTGCCAGCAGCGAGCGGGACAGGGGGTTCTCAGATACG.

To note about this clone: The missing CDR3 end, 3 residues past where the read stops, is filled in from the germline J gene. The chain links TRBV11-2 to TRBJ2-7; D gene uncertain. V gave up 0 bases and J gave up 0 bases, with 6 bases separating them. The germline V gene has CDR1 SGHAT and CDR2 FQNNGV. The CDR3 is made up of 14 amino acids. This CDR3 reads CASSLEARSYEQYF. Incomplete CDR3 DNA: TGTGCCAGCAGCTTAGAGGCCCGCTCCTACGAG.

About this clone itself: The CDR3 end is not reached by the read, which stops 3 residues before it; the germline J gene fills it in. This chain connects TRBV20-1 to TRBJ2-1; 10 positions match TRBD2. V trimming: 5 bases; J trimming: 2 bases; junction bases outside the gene matches: 18. The CDR3 length is 19 residues. Germline V CDR1 and CDR2: DFQATT, SNEGSKA (reference sequence). The CDR3 loop reads CSAWGPTLLAGLAYNEQFF. The sequenced CDR3 bases are TGCAGTGCTTGGGGCCCCACGCTACTAGCGGGGCTAGCCTACAATGAG.

About this clone: The read terminates 3 residues ahead of where the CDR3 ends, so the germline J gene completes it. The chain is built from TRBV19 and TRBJ2-2, with TRBD2 as a possible D gene (6 bases). V lost 8 bases and J lost 7, with 17 bases in between. Per the germline V gene, CDR1 is LNHDA and CDR2 is SQIVND (reference sequence). The CDR3 extends over 14 amino acids. The chain's CDR3 is CASHPLAWGGELFF. The CDR3 bases that were read are TGTGCCAGTCACCCGCTAGCGTGGGGCGGGGAG.

The covered CDR3 bases are TGCGCCGCGACGAGGACTAGCGGGAGCACCGGGGAG. Its protein is CAATRTSGSTGE. The entire CDR3 protein reads CAATRTSGSTGELFF. The chain recombines TRBV10-1 with TRBJ2-2, with 13 bases fitting TRBD2. The read halts 3 residues ahead of the CDR3 end, with the missing end drawn from the germline J gene. Germline V gene sequence: CDR1 WNHNN, CDR2 SYGVQD (reference sequence). Germline trimming cut 11 bases from V and 4 bases from J; bases unmatched to any gene: 7. The CDR3 has 15 residues.

Points on this clone: Read sequence stops 3 residues before the CDR3 end, and the germline J gene provides the missing end. The chain uses TRBV19 and TRBJ2-7; TRBD1 agrees at 12 bases. Germline lookup yields CDR1 LNHDA and CDR2 SQIVND (reference sequence). V lost 7 bases, J lost 2 bases, and 6 bases stayed unmatched. The CDR3 sequence is 15 residues long. CDR3: CASNPGTGGPYEQYF. Incomplete CDR3 DNA: TGTGCCAGTAACCCCGGGACAGGGGGCCCCTACGAG.

As regards this clone: Read sequence stops 3 residues before the CDR3 end, and the germline J gene provides the missing end. V usage is TRBV2 and J usage is TRBJ1-1; 10 bases match TRBD1. Germline V gene sequence: CDR1 SNHLY, CDR2 FYNNEI. V lost 3 bases to trimming and J lost 0 bases; unmatched junction nucleotides: 13. The CDR3 is made up of 19 amino acids. The CDR3 protein is CASSDLGTGATFMNTEAFF. CDR3 bases read: TGTGCCAGCAGTGATCTGGGGACAGGGGCCACTTTTATGAACACTGAA. Complete variable domain (other parts from reference TRBV2 and TRBJ1-1): EPEVTQTPSHQVTQMGQEVILRCVPISNHLYFYWYRQILGQKVEFLVSFYNNEISEKSEIFDDQFSVERPDGSNFTLKIRSTKLEDSAMYFCASSDLGTGATFMNTEAFFGQGTRLTVV.

On this clone itself: The read stops 3 residues short of the end of the CDR3; the missing end is completed from the germline J gene. This sequence joins TRBV2 and TRBJ1-2; no clear D. The CDR3 runs 13 residues. Deletions cut 3 bases from V and 1 base from J, with 6 bases between. CDR1 and CDR2 (germline): SNHLY, FYNNEI. The CDR3 region is CASSDTINYGYTF. The sequenced CDR3 bases are TGTGCCAGCAGTGACACTATTAACTATGGC.

With respect to this clone: The CDR3 extends 3 residues past the end of the read, so its final part is completed from the germline J gene. The chain couples TRBV11-3 to TRBJ2-1, with 10 bases that match TRBD2. CDR1 SGHNT and CDR2 YENEEA come from the germline V gene. The CDR3 is made up of 14 amino acids. V was pared by 7 bases and J by 9 bases, with 9 bases of the junction left unmatched. CDR3 DNA, as far as it was read: TGTGCCAGCAAGGCTAGCGGGAGAGGTGGTGAG. It is translated as CASKASGRGGE. The CDR3 as a whole reads CASKASGRGGEQFF.

Details on this clone: The read terminates 3 residues before the CDR3 end, so the remaining end is supplied by the germline J gene. The chain is built from TRBV2 and TRBJ2-7; the D gene is possibly TRBD1 (6 bases). This CDR3 region has 14 residues. CDR1 and CDR2 from the germline V gene are SNHLY and FYNNEI. The V end was cut by 8 bases, the J end by 3 bases, with 17 bases between. Incomplete CDR3 DNA: TGTGCCAGCGTCAGCAGGGGATCGGGCTACGAG. It yields the protein CASVSRGSGYE. From start to end, the CDR3 is CASVSRGSGYEQYF.

As to this clone: The read terminates 3 residues before the CDR3 end, so the remaining end is supplied by the germline J gene. The chain is built from TRBV7-8 and TRBJ1-4, with a tentative D call TRBD1 (5 bases). CDR1 is SGHVS and CDR2 is FQNEAQ in the germline V gene. The CDR3 is made up of 13 amino acids. The CDR3 reads CASSLGVGGVLFF. The sequenced CDR3 bases are TGTGCCAGCAGCCTAGGAGTGGGGGGAGTA.

Concerning this clone: The read falls 3 residues short of the CDR3 end, and the missing part is taken from the germline J gene. This chain links TRBV18 with TRBJ1-4; 8 nucleotides agree with TRBD1. The CDR3 totals 15 residues. CDR1 is KGHSH and CDR2 is LQKENI in the germline V gene. V lost 0 bases and J lost 7; bases outside the gene matches: 4. This CDR3 reads CASSPPQGAGEKLFF. The sequenced part of the CDR3 DNA is TGTGCCAGCTCACCACCCCAGGGGGCTGGTGAAAAA. Variable domain in full (rest from reference TRBV18 and TRBJ1-4): NAGVMQNPRHLVRRRGQEARLRCSPMKGHSHVYWYRQLPEEGLKFMVYLQKENIIDESGMPKERFSAEFPKEGPSILRIQQVVRGDSAAYFCASSPPQGAGEKLFFGSGTQLSVL.

Notes on this clone: The sequenced fragment ends 3 residues before the CDR3 boundary, so the rest is inferred from the germline J gene. The gene calls are TRBV7-2 and TRBJ1-5; 7 bases fit TRBD1. Germline CDR1 reads SGHTA; CDR2 reads FQGNSA. The CDR3 has 15 amino acids. V lost 6 bases to trimming and J lost 4 bases; unmatched junction nucleotides: 9. Here the CDR3 reads CASRLPGTDNQPQHF. Partial CDR3 DNA: TGTGCCAGCAGACTTCCCGGGACAGATAATCAGCCC. Together with reference TRBV7-2 and TRBJ1-5, the CDR3 gives the full variable domain: GAGVSQSPSNKVTEKGKDVELRCDPISGHTALYWYRQSLGQGLEFLIYFQGNSAPDKSGLPSDRFSAERTGGSVSTLTIQRTQQEDSAVYLCASRLPGTDNQPQHFGDGTRLSIL.

Note on this clone: The CDR3 extends 3 residues past the end of the read, so its final part is completed from the germline J gene. The rearrangement joins TRBV5-8 to TRBJ2-7; D might be TRBD2 (6 bases). The CDR3 totals 13 residues. Germline CDR1 SGHTS, CDR2 YDEGEE. Deletions cut 4 bases from V and 2 bases from J, with 10 bases between. The CDR3 loop reads CASSPTRTYEQYF. The sequenced CDR3 bases are TGTGCCAGCAGCCCGACTAGGACCTACGAG.

To note about this clone: The CDR3 is cut off 3 residues early in the read; its end comes from the germline J gene. The chain combines TRBV29-1 with TRBJ2-3, with 12 bases matching TRBD2. This CDR3 region has 20 residues. V lost 0 bases and J lost 2; bases outside the gene matches: 15. Looked up from germline, CDR1 is SQVTM and CDR2 is ANQGSEA. The DNA read from the CDR3 is TGCAGCGTTGAAGATCGGGGACTAGCGGGCAGCTACCAACACACAGATACG. This encodes CSVEDRGLAGSYQHTDT. The whole CDR3 sequence is CSVEDRGLAGSYQHTDTQYF.

Comment on this clone: The read terminates 3 residues ahead of where the CDR3 ends, so the germline J gene completes it. This chain joins TRBV13 and TRBJ2-5; D is perhaps TRBD1 (5 bases). The CDR3 runs to 14 residues. Germline lookup yields CDR1 PRHDT and CDR2 FYEKMQ (reference sequence). V was cut by 5 bases and J by 5 bases, with 15 bases left in between. CDR3 DNA, as far as it was read: TGTGCCAGCAGCACCCCCTCAGGGCGGGAGACC. Translating gives CASSTPSGRET. The CDR3, in full, reads CASSTPSGRETQYF.